This TCR beta chain was obtained from a study of blood T cell repertoires in COVID-19. In the study overall: Researchers got acute and convalescent COVID-19 samples from the United States, Italy and Spain. Sources were T cells, B-cell-depleted T cells, or PBMCs; the material itself was cDNA or gDNA.

Methods used by the authors: Amplification of reference gene primers was used by the study to estimate nucleated cell counts. Assay used: immunoSEQ multiplex PCR; TCRdb lists only in-frame clones, some missing. The V and J calls and clone size are taken from that table; D and trimming were inferred from the DNA. The top ten clones hold under 8% of a sample with approximately 230,000 clones, around 88% of them seen once. In Seattle, patients joined the study during active infection and were tracked longitudinally. After removal of 6 bases from V and 3 bases from J, the junction contained 12 bases not matched to a gene. CDR3 size: 18 residues. Germline V gene lookup returns CDR1 MNHEY and CDR2 SVGEGT. This clone occurred a few times.

The rearrangement links TRBV6-2 or TRBV6-3 to TRBJ1-6; 9 nucleotides match TRBD1. The source of this sequence is a woman aged 25-40 years with COVID-19, enrolled during active disease. The source material was peripheral blood. This CDR3 is CASSRGQGTGLYNSPLHF. The CDR3 DNA follows: TGTGCCAGCAGCCGGGGACAGGGAACGGGACTCTATAATTCACCCCTCCACTTT.